This TCR beta chain derives from a study of blood T cells in healthy people across ages. It was with a sample-barcoded 5' primer and a J-beta primer mix that a second PCR of about 7 to 12 cycles was run. Researchers report that a template-switch adaptor with 12 random nucleotides tagged each cDNA molecule. TCRdb re-called the 5' RACE reads with MiXCR, one entry per CDR3 protein. The table records 1,800,000 or so distinct CDR3 sequences, 35% to 50% of them present only once. Each donor had around 10 milliliters of peripheral blood drawn. Whole-study findings and limits: Bulk PBMC profiling left naive and antigen-experienced comparisons inconclusive.

This clonotype occurred many times. The antigen is not known. CDR1 MNHEY and CDR2 SMNVEV come from the germline V gene (reference sequence). With 3 bases removed from V and 4 bases from J, the gap between germline ends came to 7 bases. The CDR3 consists of 12 residues. This chain joins TRBV27 and TRBJ2-7; D is unresolved. Sequenced input: blood. This sequence was found in a human donor in good health. The CDR3 DNA follows: TGTGCCAGCAGTTTTTCCGGATACGAGCAGTACTTC. Its protein product is CASSFSGYEQYF.